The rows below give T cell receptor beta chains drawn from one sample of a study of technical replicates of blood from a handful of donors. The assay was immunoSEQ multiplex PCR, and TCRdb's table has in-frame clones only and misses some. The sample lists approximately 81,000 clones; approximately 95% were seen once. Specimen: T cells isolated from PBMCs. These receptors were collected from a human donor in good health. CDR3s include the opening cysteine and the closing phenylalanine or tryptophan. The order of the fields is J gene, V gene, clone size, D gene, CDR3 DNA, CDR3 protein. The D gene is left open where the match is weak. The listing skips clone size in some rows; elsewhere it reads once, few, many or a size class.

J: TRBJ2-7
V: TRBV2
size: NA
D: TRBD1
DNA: TGTGCCAGCAGAGGGACAGGGTACGAGCAGTACTTC
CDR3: CASRGTGYEQYF

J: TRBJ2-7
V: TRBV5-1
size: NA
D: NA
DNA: TGCGCCAGCAGTTCAATTTCCTACGAGCAGTACTTC
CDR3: CASSSISYEQYF

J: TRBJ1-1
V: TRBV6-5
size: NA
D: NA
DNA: TGTGCCAGCAGTTTATACAGTTCCACCAACACTGAAGCTTTCTTT
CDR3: CASSLYSSTNTEAFF

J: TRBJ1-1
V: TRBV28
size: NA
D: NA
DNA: TGTGCCAGCAGTTTACCAGGGAGGGGACACACTGAAGCTTTCTTT
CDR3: CASSLPGRGHTEAFF

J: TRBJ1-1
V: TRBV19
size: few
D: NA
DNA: TGTGCCAGTAGTGAACATAGAACAGGGAACACTGAAGCTTTCTTT
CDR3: CASSEHRTGNTEAFF

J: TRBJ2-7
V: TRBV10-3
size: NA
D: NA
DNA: TGTGCCATCAGTGAGTCCCAGGGATTGACCTACGAGCAGTACTTC
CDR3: CAISESQGLTYEQYF

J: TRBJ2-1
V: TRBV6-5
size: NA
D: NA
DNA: TGTGCCAGCAGTTACTCGGGCAGGGCCTACAATGAGCAGTTCTTC
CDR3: CASSYSGRAYNEQFF

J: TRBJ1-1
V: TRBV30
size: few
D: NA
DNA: TGTGCCTGGACCGGGGTACAAGCTTTCTTT
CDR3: CAWTGVQAFF

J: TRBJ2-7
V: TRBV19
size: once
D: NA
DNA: TGTGCCAGTAGTGAGGGGGACGGCCCCTACGAGCAGTACTTC
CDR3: CASSEGDGPYEQYF

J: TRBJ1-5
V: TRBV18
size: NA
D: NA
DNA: TGTGCCAGCTCCCCGGGGGAAAATCAGCCCCAGCATTTT
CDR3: CASSPGENQPQHF

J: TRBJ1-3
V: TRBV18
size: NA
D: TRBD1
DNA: TGTGCCAGCTCAGACTCCGGGACAGGGGACACCATATATTTT
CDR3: CASSDSGTGDTIYF

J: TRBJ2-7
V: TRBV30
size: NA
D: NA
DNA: TGTGCCTGGAATTATTGGGGCAGCTACGAGCAGTACTTC
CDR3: CAWNYWGSYEQYF

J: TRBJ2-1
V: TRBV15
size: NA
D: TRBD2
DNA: TGTGCCACCAGCAGAGCGGGAGGGCAAAATGAGCAGTTCTTC
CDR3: CATSRAGGQNEQFF

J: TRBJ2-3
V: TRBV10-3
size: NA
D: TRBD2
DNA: TGTGCCATTGGGACTAGCGCATCAGATACGCAGTATTTT
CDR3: CAIGTSASDTQYF

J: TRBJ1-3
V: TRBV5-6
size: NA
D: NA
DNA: TGTGCCAGCAGCTTGTACCTAGCTGGAAACACCATATATTTT
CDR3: CASSLYLAGNTIYF

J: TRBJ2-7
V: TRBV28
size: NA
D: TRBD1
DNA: TGTGCCAGCAGTTCCGGGACAGCCTCCTACGAGCAGTACTTC
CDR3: CASSSGTASYEQYF

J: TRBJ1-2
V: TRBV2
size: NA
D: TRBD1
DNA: TGTGCCAGTCCCGACAGGGGAGAAGGCTACACCTTC
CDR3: CASPDRGEGYTF

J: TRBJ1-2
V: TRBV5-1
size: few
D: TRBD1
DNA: TGCGCCAGCAGCTCCCGGGACAGGGACTCTAACTATGGCTACACCTTC
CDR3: CASSSRDRDSNYGYTF

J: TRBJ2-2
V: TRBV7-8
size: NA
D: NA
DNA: TGTGCCAGCAGCTTTAGGTTATTGCGAGGGTTCACCGGGGAGCTGTTTTTT
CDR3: CASSFRLLRGFTGELFF

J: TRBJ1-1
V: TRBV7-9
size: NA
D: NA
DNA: TGTGCCAGCAGCTACGACACCCCGGGACTTAGGGACGCTGAAGCTTTCTTT
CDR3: CASSYDTPGLRDAEAFF

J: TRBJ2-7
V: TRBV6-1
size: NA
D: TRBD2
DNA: TGTGCCAGCAGTGCTAGCGGGAGGCCTTGGGGGGACGAGCAGTACTTC
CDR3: CASSASGRPWGDEQYF

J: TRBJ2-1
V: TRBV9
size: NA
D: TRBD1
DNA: TGTGCCAGCAGCGTCGGAGGGACAGGGGGCCGCGATGAGCAGTTCTTC
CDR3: CASSVGGTGGRDEQFF

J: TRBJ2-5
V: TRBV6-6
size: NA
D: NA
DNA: TGTGCCAGCAGCCAGGACCCTGAGGGAGAGACCCAGTACTTC
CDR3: CASSQDPEGETQYF

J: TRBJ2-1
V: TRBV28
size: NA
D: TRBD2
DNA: TGTGCCAGCAGTCCCCCCAGCGGGAGAGTGTATAATGAGCAGTTCTTC
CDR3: CASSPPSGRVYNEQFF

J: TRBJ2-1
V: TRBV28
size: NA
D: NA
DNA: TGTGCCAGCAGTTTAGGCATATACAATGAGCAGTTCTTC
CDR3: CASSLGIYNEQFF

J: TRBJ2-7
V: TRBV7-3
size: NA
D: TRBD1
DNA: TGTGCCAGCAGCCCGGGGACAGGGACCTCCTACGAGCAGTACTTC
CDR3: CASSPGTGTSYEQYF

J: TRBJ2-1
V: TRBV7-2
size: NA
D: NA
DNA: TGTGCCAGCAGCCTCCAGCACGGGGGATACAATGAGCAGTTCTTC
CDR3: CASSLQHGGYNEQFF

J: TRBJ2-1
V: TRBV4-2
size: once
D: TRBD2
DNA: TGTGCCAGCAGCCAAGAAGTCTCGAGTAGCGGGAGGGCCCATGAGCAGTTCTTC
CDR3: CASSQEVSSSGRAHEQFF

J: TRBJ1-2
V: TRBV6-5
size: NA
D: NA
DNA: TGTGCCAGCAGTTGGACAGCAAACTATGGCTACACCTTC
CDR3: CASSWTANYGYTF

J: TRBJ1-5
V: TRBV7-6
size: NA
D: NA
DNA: TGTGCCAGCGCGGGGGGGGTCAATCAGCCCCAGCATTTT
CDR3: CASAGGVNQPQHF

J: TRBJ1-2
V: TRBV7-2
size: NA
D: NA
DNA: TGTGCCAGCAGCTTAGCCCAGGGTTCCTATTATGGCTACACCTTC
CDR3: CASSLAQGSYYGYTF

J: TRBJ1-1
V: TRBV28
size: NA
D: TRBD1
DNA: TGTGCCAGCAGTGAGCTTATCAGGGGGAAAGCTTTCTTT
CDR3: CASSELIRGKAFF

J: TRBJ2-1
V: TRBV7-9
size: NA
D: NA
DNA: TGTGCCAGCAGCTCGCTTACGGGTAGCTCCTACAATGAGCAGTTCTTC
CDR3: CASSSLTGSSYNEQFF

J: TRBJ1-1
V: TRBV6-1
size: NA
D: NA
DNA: TGTGCCAGCAGTGAAGTAGTCTCTGAAGCTTTCTTT
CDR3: CASSEVVSEAFF

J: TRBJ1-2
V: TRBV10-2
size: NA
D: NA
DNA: TGCGCCAGCAGTGAGTCGACTCCGAGGGGAGGGTATGGCTACACCTTC
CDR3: CASSESTPRGGYGYTF

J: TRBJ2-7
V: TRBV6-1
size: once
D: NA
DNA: TGTGCCAGCAGTGCGGGACTTACCTACGAGCAGTACTTC
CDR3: CASSAGLTYEQYF

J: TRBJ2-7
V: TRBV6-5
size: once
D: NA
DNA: TGTGCCAGCAGTTATGACAGTAAAGGCTACGAGCAGTACTTC
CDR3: CASSYDSKGYEQYF

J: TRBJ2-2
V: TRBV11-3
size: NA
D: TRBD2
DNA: TGTGCCAGCAGCTTAGAGGGACTAGCGGGACACACCGGGGAGCTGTTTTTT
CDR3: CASSLEGLAGHTGELFF

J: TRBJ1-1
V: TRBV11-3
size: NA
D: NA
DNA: TGTGCCAGCAGCTTAGCCTTCGGCACTGAAGCTTTCTTT
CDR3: CASSLAFGTEAFF

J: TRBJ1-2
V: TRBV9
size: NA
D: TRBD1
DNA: TGTGCCAGCAGCGTAGGAGGACAGGGGACGGGCTACACCTTC
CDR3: CASSVGGQGTGYTF

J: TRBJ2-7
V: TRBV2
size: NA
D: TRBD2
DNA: TGTGCCAGCAGTGAAATTTCGGTAGCGGGAGGGAGCATACAGTACTTC
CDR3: CASSEISVAGGSIQYF

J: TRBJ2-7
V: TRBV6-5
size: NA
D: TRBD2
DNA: TGTGCCAGCAGTCCACCTAGCGGGGTGAACTACGAGCAGTACTTC
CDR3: CASSPPSGVNYEQYF

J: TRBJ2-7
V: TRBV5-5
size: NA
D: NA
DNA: TGTGCCAGCAGCTTGGCCGGTCAGGGCCGTTACGAGCAGTACTTC
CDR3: CASSLAGQGRYEQYF

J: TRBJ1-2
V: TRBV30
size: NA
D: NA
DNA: TGTGCCTGGGGAGCGGCCTATGGCTACACCTTC
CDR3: CAWGAAYGYTF

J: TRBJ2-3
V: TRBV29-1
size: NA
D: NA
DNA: TGCAGCGTTGAACACAGGATCACAGATACGCAGTATTTT
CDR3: CSVEHRITDTQYF

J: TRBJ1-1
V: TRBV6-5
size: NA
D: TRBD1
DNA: TGTGCCAGCAGTTATTATACAGGGGGGAACACTGAAGCTTTCTTT
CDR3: CASSYYTGGNTEAFF

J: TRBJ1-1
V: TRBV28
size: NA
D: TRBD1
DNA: TGTGCCAGCAAATCGGACAGGGCGGCTTTCTTT
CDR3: CASKSDRAAFF

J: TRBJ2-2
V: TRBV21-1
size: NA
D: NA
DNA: TGTGCCAGCAGCAAAGGGGACAGGGGGCGCCGAGAGGAAGTCGGGGAGCTGTTTTTT
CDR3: CASSKGDRGRREEVGELFF

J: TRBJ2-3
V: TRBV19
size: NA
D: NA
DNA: TGTGCCAGTAGTATCTGGCAGGACTACACAGATACGCAGTATTTT
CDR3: CASSIWQDYTDTQYF

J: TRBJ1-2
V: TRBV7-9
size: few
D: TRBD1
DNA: TGTGCCAGCAGCTTAGCGGACAGGGGGCTCTATGGCTACACCTTC
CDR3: CASSLADRGLYGYTF

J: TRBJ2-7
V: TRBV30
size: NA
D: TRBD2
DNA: TGTGCCTGGACTGGGACTAGCGGGAAAAGGATCGAATACGAGCAGTACTTC
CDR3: CAWTGTSGKRIEYEQYF

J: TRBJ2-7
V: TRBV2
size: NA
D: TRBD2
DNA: TGTGCCAGCAGTGACCCGTTCGAGATGCGGACTAGCGGTTTCAAGCAGTACTTC
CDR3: CASSDPFEMRTSGFKQYF

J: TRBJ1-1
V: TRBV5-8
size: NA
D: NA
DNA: TGTGCCAGCAGCCGAGGGTGGGGGGGGACTGAAGCTTTCTTT
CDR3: CASSRGWGGTEAFF

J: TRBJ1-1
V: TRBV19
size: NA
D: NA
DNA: TGTGCCAGTAGTACCATCGGAGGAGGGAACACTGAAGCTTTCTTT
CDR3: CASSTIGGGNTEAFF

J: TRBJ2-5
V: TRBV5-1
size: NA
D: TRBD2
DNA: TGCGCCAGCAGCTTGGGCCTAACTAGCGGACAAGAGACCCAGTACTTC
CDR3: CASSLGLTSGQETQYF

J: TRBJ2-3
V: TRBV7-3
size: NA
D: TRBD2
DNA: TGTGCCAGCAGCTTGACAGGGTCCGGCGGGAGGGTTAGCACAGATACGCAGTATTTT
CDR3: CASSLTGSGGRVSTDTQYF

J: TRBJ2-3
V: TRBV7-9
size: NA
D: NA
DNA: TGTGCCAGCAGCTTGGGGCTAGAAGATACGCAGTATTTT
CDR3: CASSLGLEDTQYF

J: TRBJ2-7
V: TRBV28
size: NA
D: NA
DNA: TGTGCCAGCAGCTTCAATCTCGTAGCACAGGCCACCTACGAGCAGTACTTC
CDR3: CASSFNLVAQATYEQYF

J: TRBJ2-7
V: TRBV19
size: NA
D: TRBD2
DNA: TGTGAGAGGGGATCGGGGATGCGGGAGCTTTGGGTAAACGAGCAGTACTTC
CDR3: CERGSGMRELWVNEQYF